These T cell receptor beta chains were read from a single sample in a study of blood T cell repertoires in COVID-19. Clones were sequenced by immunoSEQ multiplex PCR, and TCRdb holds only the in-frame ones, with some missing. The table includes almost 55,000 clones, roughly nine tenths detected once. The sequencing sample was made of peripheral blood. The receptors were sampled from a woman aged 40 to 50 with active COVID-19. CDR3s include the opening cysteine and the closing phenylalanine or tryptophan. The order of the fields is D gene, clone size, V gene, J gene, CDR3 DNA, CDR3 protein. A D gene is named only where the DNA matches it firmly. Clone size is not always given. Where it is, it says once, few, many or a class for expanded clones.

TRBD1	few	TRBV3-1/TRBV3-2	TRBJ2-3	TGTGCCAGCACCCAGAGGACAGGGGGGGTTATAAATACGCAGTATTTT	CASTQRTGGVINTQYF
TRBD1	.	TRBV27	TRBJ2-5	TGTGCCAGCAGCACCCGGGACAGCCAAGAGACCCAGTACTTC	CASSTRDSQETQYF
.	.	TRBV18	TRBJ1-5	TGTGCCAGCTCACCGCGGGACGAAGGGAGCGGTCAGCCCCAGCATTTT	CASSPRDEGSGQPQHF
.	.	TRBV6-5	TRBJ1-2	TGTGCCAGCAGTTCCCTGGGGGGGACGGGAGGCTACACCTTC	CASSSLGGTGGYTF
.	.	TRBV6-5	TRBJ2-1	TGTGCCAGCAGTACGAGAAGCTCCTACAATGAGCAGTTCTTC	CASSTRSSYNEQFF
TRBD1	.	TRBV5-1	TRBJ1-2	TGCGCCAGCAGCGCTACACTCCCGGGACAGGGCATTAACTATGGCTACACCTTC	CASSATLPGQGINYGYTF
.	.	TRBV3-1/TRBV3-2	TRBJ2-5	TGTGCCAGCAGCCAAGATCAGCGCGGGGAGACCCAGTACTTC	CASSQDQRGETQYF
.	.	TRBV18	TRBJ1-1	TGTGCCAGCTCACCAACAGGAATGAACACTGAAGCTTTCTTT	CASSPTGMNTEAFF
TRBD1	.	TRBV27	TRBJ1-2	TGTGCCAGCAGTTCGACAGGGCTGTTGGACTATGGCTACACCTTC	CASSSTGLLDYGYTF
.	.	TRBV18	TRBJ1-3	TGTGCCAGCTCACCACGGCCAGTCGACTCTGGAAACACCATATATTTT	CASSPRPVDSGNTIYF
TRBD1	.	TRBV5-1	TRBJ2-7	TGCGCCAGCAGCTTGGCGGGACAGGGCAACGAGCAGTACTTC	CASSLAGQGNEQYF
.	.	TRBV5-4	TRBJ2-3	TGTGCCAGCAGCTTAGGCAGGACAATCACAGATACGCAGTATTTT	CASSLGRTITDTQYF
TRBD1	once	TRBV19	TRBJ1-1	TGTGCCAGTACTGTGGACAGGGGATTGGACACTGAAGCTTTCTTT	CASTVDRGLDTEAFF
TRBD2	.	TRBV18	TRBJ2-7	TGTGCCAGCTCACCGGGGAGGGCGTTCTCGGACGAGCAGTACTTC	CASSPGRAFSDEQYF
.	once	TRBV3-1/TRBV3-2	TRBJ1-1	TGTGCCAGCAGCCAAGATTATTCGGGGAATGAAGCTTTCTTT	CASSQDYSGNEAFF
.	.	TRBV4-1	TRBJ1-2	TGCGCCAGCAGCCAAACAGGCTCCTATGGCTACACCTTC	CASSQTGSYGYTF
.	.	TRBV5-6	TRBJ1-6	TGTGCCAGCAGCTCCACAACCTCCTCCTATAATTCACCCCTCCACTTT	CASSSTTSSYNSPLHF
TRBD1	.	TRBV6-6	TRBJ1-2	TGTGCCAGCAGTTCGTTGGGGGACAGGGGTAAAGGCTACACCTTC	CASSSLGDRGKGYTF
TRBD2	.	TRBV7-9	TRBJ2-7	TGTGCCAGCAGCTTTCTTAAAGGGGCTAGCGGGGAGCGGCAGCAGTACTTC	CASSFLKGASGERQQYF
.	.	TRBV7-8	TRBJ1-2	TGTGCCAGCAGCTTAGAGGCAGCGACCTATGGCTACACCTTC	CASSLEAATYGYTF
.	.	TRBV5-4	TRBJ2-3	TGTGCCAGCAGCCCGACGGGTAGCACAGATACGCAGTATTTT	CASSPTGSTDTQYF
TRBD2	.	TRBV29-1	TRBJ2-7	TGCAGCGTTGAAGAAGCACGAAGCGGGGGCTCATACTCCTACGAGCAGTACTTC	CSVEEARSGGSYSYEQYF
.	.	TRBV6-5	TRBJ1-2	TGTGCCTCCTGCTCCCACCCGGAGTATGGCTACACCTTC	CASCSHPEYGYTF
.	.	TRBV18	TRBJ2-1	TGTGCCAGCTCATCCATCCTTAGTGATGATGAGCAGTTCTTC	CASSSILSDDEQFF
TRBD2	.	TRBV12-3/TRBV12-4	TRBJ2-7	TGTGCCAGCAGCTTGACTAGCGGGTCAACGATGTACTTC	CASSLTSGSTMYF
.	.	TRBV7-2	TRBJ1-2	TGTGCCAGCAGCTCCGACTTCTATGGCTACACCTTC	CASSSDFYGYTF
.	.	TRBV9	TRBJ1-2	TGTGCCAGCAGCGTGGGGGGGATTAACTATGGCTACACCTTC	CASSVGGINYGYTF
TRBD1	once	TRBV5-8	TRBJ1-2	TGTGCCAGCACTCAGGGGGCGTTTAACTATGGCTACACCTTC	CASTQGAFNYGYTF
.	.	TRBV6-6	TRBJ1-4	TGTGCCAGCAGTTACTCGTCAGATGAAAAACTGTTTTTT	CASSYSSDEKLFF
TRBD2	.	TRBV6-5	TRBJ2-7	TGTGCCAGCAGAGCCCCGGGACTAGCGGGGGGCGAGCAGTACTTC	CASRAPGLAGGEQYF
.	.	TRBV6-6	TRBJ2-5	TGTGCCAGCAGTTACTCTGGTATTGGGGGCGAGACCCAGTACTTC	CASSYSGIGGETQYF
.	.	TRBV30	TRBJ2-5	TGTGCCTGGACACGGACAGACGAGGCCCAGTACTTC	CAWTRTDEAQYF
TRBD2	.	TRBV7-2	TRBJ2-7	TGTGCCAGCAGCTTACTCCCAGGAACAACGGGAGGGTACGAGCAGTACTTC	CASSLLPGTTGGYEQYF
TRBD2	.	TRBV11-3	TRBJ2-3	TGTGCCAGCAGCTCGGGAAGCGGGGGGGGAAACGCGCAGTATTTT	CASSSGSGGGNAQYF
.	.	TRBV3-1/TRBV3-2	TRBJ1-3	TGTGCCAGCAGCCCCGCCGGGGTATTTGGAAACACCATATATTTT	CASSPAGVFGNTIYF
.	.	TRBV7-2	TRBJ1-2	TGTGCCAGCAGCTTAACTTCAGGCCCCTATGGCTACACCTTC	CASSLTSGPYGYTF
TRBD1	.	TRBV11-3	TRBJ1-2	TGTGCCAGCAGCCGACAGGGGTTGAACGGCTACACCTTC	CASSRQGLNGYTF
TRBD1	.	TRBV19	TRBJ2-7	TGTGCCAGTAGTACCGGGACAGGGGATTACGAGCAGTACTTC	CASSTGTGDYEQYF
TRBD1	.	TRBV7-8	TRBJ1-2	TGTGCCAGCAGCGCGGATGGGACAGGGGGTTTTATCGCCTATGGCTACACCTTC	CASSADGTGGFIAYGYTF
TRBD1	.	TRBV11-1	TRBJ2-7	TGTGCCAGCAGCCCGGGACAGGGGGCCCACGAGCAGTACTTC	CASSPGQGAHEQYF
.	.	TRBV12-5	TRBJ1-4	TGTGCTAGTGGTTTGGTTCCCCCGGGGAGCTTCCTGGGAAAACTGTTTTTT	CASGLVPPGSFLGKLFF
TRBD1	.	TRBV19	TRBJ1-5	TGTGCCAGTAGTACCAGGGTTCGGGGGACAGGGCTCGGCAATCAGCCCCAGCATTTT	CASSTRVRGTGLGNQPQHF
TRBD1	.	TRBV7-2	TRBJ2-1	TGTGCCAGCAGATCCCCGACGACAGGGTGGAGAGGTGAGCAGTTCTTC	CASRSPTTGWRGEQFF
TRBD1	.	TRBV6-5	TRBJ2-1	TGTGCCAGCCGCACCCGGACAGGGAATCTTGATGAGCAGTTCTTC	CASRTRTGNLDEQFF
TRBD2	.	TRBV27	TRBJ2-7	TGTGCCAGCAGTTTATTCCCCCCGACTAGCGGGGGGCCGTTCAGCTACGAGCAGTACTTC	CASSLFPPTSGGPFSYEQYF
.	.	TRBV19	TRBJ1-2	TGTGCCAGTAGTAAGTGGACTACAGGCTTTAACTATGGCTACACCTTC	CASSKWTTGFNYGYTF
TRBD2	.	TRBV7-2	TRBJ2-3	TGTGCCAGCAGCTTAGGGGCGGGGGGAGGAACAGATACGCAGTATTTT	CASSLGAGGGTDTQYF
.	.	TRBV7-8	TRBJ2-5	TGTGCCAGCAGCAGGGACTTGCAAGAGACCCAGTACTTC	CASSRDLQETQYF
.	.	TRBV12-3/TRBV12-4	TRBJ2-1	TGTGCCAGCAGACAGAGCAATGAGCAGTTCTTC	CASRQSNEQFF
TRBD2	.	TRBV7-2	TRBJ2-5	TGTGCCAGCAGCCCGGGGGGGCCGTTAGAGACCCAGTACTTC	CASSPGGPLETQYF
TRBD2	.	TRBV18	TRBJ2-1	TGTGCCAGCTCACTTAGGACTAGCGGGGGAAATGAGCAGTTCTTC	CASSLRTSGGNEQFF